The TCR beta chain described here comes from a study of cytomegalovirus exposure and HLA in healthy donors. Study-level information: Earlier sequencing of approximately 180 million T cells yielded around 100 million unique TCR beta sequences.

The primer mix had 60 Vbeta and 13 Jbeta primers. TCRdb keeps only in-frame clones here, not all; method: immunoSEQ multiplex PCR. In the table there are around 190,000 clones, 75% to 85% of which are singletons. Broader study findings: Among immune exposure information, only CMV serostatus was available. In a later analysis, at a false discovery rate of 0.05, 15,000 to 20,000 TCR beta sequences were associated with HLA alleles.

About this clone: What it recognizes is unknown.

This CDR3 has 16 amino acids. V was pared by 0 bases and J by 2 bases, with 10 bases between. CDR1 LNHDA and CDR2 SQIVND come from the germline V gene (reference sequence). This TCR came from a woman in her 30s in good health and CMV-seropositive. The chain carries TRBV19 and TRBJ2-2, with D unresolved. The sequenced material came from PBMCs. CDR3 DNA sequence: TGTGCCAGTAGTATAGAACAGACCATAAACACCGGGGAGCTGTTTTTT. The encoded protein is CASSIEQTINTGELFF.